A selection of T cell receptor beta chains follows, all from one sample in a study of blood T cell repertoires in COVID-19. The assay was immunoSEQ multiplex PCR, and TCRdb's table has in-frame clones only and misses some. The profile shows 220,000 or so clones, 86% of them singletons. The sample consisted of peripheral blood. The source of these receptors is a woman aged 50 to 60 with COVID-19, enrolled during active disease. The CDR3 runs from the conserved cysteine through the conserved F or W. Fields, in order: CDR3 DNA, CDR3 protein, clone size, D gene, V gene, J gene. D genes are given only for firm matches. Part of the rows lack a size; the others show once, few, many or a class for expanded clones.

cdr3_nt: TGCGCCAGCAGTGAATTTGGACAAAATGAAAAACTGTTTTTT; cdr3_aa: CASSEFGQNEKLFF; clone_size: NA; d_call: NA; v_call: TRBV10-2; j_call: TRBJ1-4
cdr3_nt: TGCGCCAGCAGCCAAGAAGGATTGACAGGGTCCTATTCACCCCTCCACTTT; cdr3_aa: CASSQEGLTGSYSPLHF; clone_size: NA; d_call: TRBD1; v_call: TRBV4-1; j_call: TRBJ1-6
cdr3_nt: TGTGCCAGCAGCCACACTACCGGGACAGGCTTACGATTCTCTGGAAACACCATATATTTT; cdr3_aa: CASSHTTGTGLRFSGNTIYF; clone_size: NA; d_call: TRBD1; v_call: TRBV7-6; j_call: TRBJ1-3
cdr3_nt: TGTGCCAGCAGCCACCCCACCGGGACAGGGTGGCTCTACGAGCAGTACTTC; cdr3_aa: CASSHPTGTGWLYEQYF; clone_size: NA; d_call: TRBD1; v_call: TRBV6-2/TRBV6-3; j_call: TRBJ2-7
cdr3_nt: TGTGCCAGCAGTTTGGGGAGAACCCGCGTCCAGTACTTC; cdr3_aa: CASSLGRTRVQYF; clone_size: NA; d_call: NA; v_call: TRBV28; j_call: TRBJ2-7
cdr3_nt: TGCGCCAGCAGCCAACTGTTGCGGGGAGGGTATGGCTACACCTTC; cdr3_aa: CASSQLLRGGYGYTF; clone_size: NA; d_call: NA; v_call: TRBV4-1; j_call: TRBJ1-2
cdr3_nt: TGCAGCGTCCCGACAGGGATGAACACTGAAGCTTTCTTT; cdr3_aa: CSVPTGMNTEAFF; clone_size: NA; d_call: TRBD1; v_call: TRBV29-1; j_call: TRBJ1-1
cdr3_nt: TGTGCCAGCAGTTCTCCCCGCGGACTAGTCTCCGGGGAGCTGTTTTTT; cdr3_aa: CASSSPRGLVSGELFF; clone_size: NA; d_call: TRBD2; v_call: TRBV6-5; j_call: TRBJ2-2
cdr3_nt: TGTGCCAGCAGTCCTTTCTTAGCGGGGGGGACCGGGGAGCTGTTTTTT; cdr3_aa: CASSPFLAGGTGELFF; clone_size: NA; d_call: TRBD2; v_call: TRBV27; j_call: TRBJ2-2
cdr3_nt: TGTGCCAGCACCCGCACGAGGTTTGCTGGGGCCAACGTCCTGACTTTC; cdr3_aa: CASTRTRFAGANVLTF; clone_size: NA; d_call: NA; v_call: TRBV5-6; j_call: TRBJ2-6
cdr3_nt: TGTGCCAGCAGCTTAGCCCCGACAGGAACCGGGGAGCTGTTTTTT; cdr3_aa: CASSLAPTGTGELFF; clone_size: NA; d_call: NA; v_call: TRBV11-3; j_call: TRBJ2-2
cdr3_nt: TGTGCCAGCAGGAGGACAGGGAGCGATAATTCACCCCTCCACTTT; cdr3_aa: CASRRTGSDNSPLHF; clone_size: NA; d_call: TRBD1; v_call: TRBV5-5; j_call: TRBJ1-6
cdr3_nt: TGCGCCAGCAGCCAACCTCTATCCTCCGGGACTAGCAGTGAGCAGTACTTC; cdr3_aa: CASSQPLSSGTSSEQYF; clone_size: NA; d_call: TRBD2; v_call: TRBV4-3; j_call: TRBJ2-7
cdr3_nt: TGTGCCAGCAGCTTAGCGGGGGGCACAGATACGCAGTATTTT; cdr3_aa: CASSLAGGTDTQYF; clone_size: NA; d_call: NA; v_call: TRBV13; j_call: TRBJ2-3
cdr3_nt: TGTGCCAGCAGTCCCTGGGACAGGGGGGGAATAGCGGAAGAGACCCAGTACTTC; cdr3_aa: CASSPWDRGGIAEETQYF; clone_size: NA; d_call: TRBD1; v_call: TRBV27; j_call: TRBJ2-5
cdr3_nt: TGTGCCAGCAGGACAGGGGGCGCAGGTGGCTACACCTTC; cdr3_aa: CASRTGGAGGYTF; clone_size: NA; d_call: TRBD1; v_call: TRBV25-1; j_call: TRBJ1-2
cdr3_nt: TGTGCCAGCAGTTTAGTTCGGGTAAATTCACCCCTCCACTTT; cdr3_aa: CASSLVRVNSPLHF; clone_size: NA; d_call: NA; v_call: TRBV28; j_call: TRBJ1-6
cdr3_nt: TGTGCCAGCTCACCGGGGCTCGATGAAAAACTGTTTTTT; cdr3_aa: CASSPGLDEKLFF; clone_size: NA; d_call: NA; v_call: TRBV18; j_call: TRBJ1-4
cdr3_nt: TGTGCCAGCAGCACAACTACCTACGAGCAGTACTTC; cdr3_aa: CASSTTTYEQYF; clone_size: NA; d_call: NA; v_call: TRBV11-3; j_call: TRBJ2-7
cdr3_nt: TGCAGCTTCTGGGGCCTTCAAGAGACCCAGTACTTC; cdr3_aa: CSFWGLQETQYF; clone_size: NA; d_call: NA; v_call: TRBV29-1; j_call: TRBJ2-5
cdr3_nt: TGTGCCAGCAAAGACGGGGGGGGATTAACTGAAGCTTTCTTT; cdr3_aa: CASKDGGGLTEAFF; clone_size: once; d_call: NA; v_call: TRBV28; j_call: TRBJ1-1
cdr3_nt: TGTGCCAGCAGTTCCCTCCCGGGAACCACTGAAGCTTTCTTT; cdr3_aa: CASSSLPGTTEAFF; clone_size: NA; d_call: NA; v_call: TRBV6-6; j_call: TRBJ1-1
cdr3_nt: TGTGCCACCGGGGTCACAGAGAATTCACCCCTCCACTTT; cdr3_aa: CATGVTENSPLHF; clone_size: NA; d_call: NA; v_call: TRBV12-3/TRBV12-4; j_call: TRBJ1-6
cdr3_nt: TGTGCCAGCAGCGTTTTATGGAACACTGAAGCTTTCTTT; cdr3_aa: CASSVLWNTEAFF; clone_size: NA; d_call: NA; v_call: TRBV9; j_call: TRBJ1-1
cdr3_nt: TGTGCCAGCCTCGAGATAGGAAACACCATATATTTT; cdr3_aa: CASLEIGNTIYF; clone_size: NA; d_call: NA; v_call: TRBV6-5; j_call: TRBJ1-3
cdr3_nt: TGTGCCAGCAGTTTCCCACTACACCTCACCGGGTTAACCTACGAGCAGTACTTC; cdr3_aa: CASSFPLHLTGLTYEQYF; clone_size: NA; d_call: NA; v_call: TRBV28; j_call: TRBJ2-7
cdr3_nt: TGCGCCAGCAGCCTTGGACTAGCGGAGAGAAAACAGTTCTTC; cdr3_aa: CASSLGLAERKQFF; clone_size: NA; d_call: TRBD2; v_call: TRBV5-1; j_call: TRBJ2-1
cdr3_nt: TGCGCCAGCAGCTTGGGTAGCGGGGGACCCGATACGCAGTATTTT; cdr3_aa: CASSLGSGGPDTQYF; clone_size: NA; d_call: TRBD2; v_call: TRBV5-1; j_call: TRBJ2-3
cdr3_nt: TGTGCCAGCAGTTTACAGGGAAATGTAGGATATTCACCCCTCCACTTT; cdr3_aa: CASSLQGNVGYSPLHF; clone_size: NA; d_call: NA; v_call: TRBV27; j_call: TRBJ1-6